The next 14 T cell receptor delta chains were all read from a single sample in a study of γδ T cells in repeated Plasmodium falciparum infection. Vgamma9/Vdelta2+ and Vdelta2-negative gammadelta T cells were flow-sorted from PBMC for bulk sequencing. TCRdb reapplied CATT to the multiplex PCR reads. The sample carries 53,000 or so delta-chain clones, around 2% recorded once. Sample: gamma-delta T cells from blood. The receptors originated from a pool of human donors (malaria-infected and uninfected, not separated).

This clone was counted at least ten times. Translating this DNA gives a protein that differs at residue 4 from the TCRdb one, which belongs to a much larger clone; a read error is likely, and the protein shown is this translation. The chain recombines TRDV2 with TRDJ1; D possibly corresponds to TRDD3 (5 bases). Matching the DNA to germline supplied the J gene, which TCRdb does not give. The V gene's germline CDR1 is GEAIGNYY and CDR2 EKD. This CDR3 has 13 residues. CDR3 sequence: CACNTVGDHKLIF. The DNA of the CDR3 is TGTGCCTGTAACACCGTAGGGGACCATAAACTCATCTTT.

This clone was found many times. With only one base between it and a far larger clone, this is likely a read error. Different DNA sequences within this sample yield the same CDR3. The chain links TRDV2 to TRDJ1; D perhaps matches TRDD3 (5 bases). Here the J gene came from matching the DNA to germline, since TCRdb omits it. CDR3 length equals 22 residues. CDR1 and CDR2 from the germline V gene are GEAIGNYY and EKD. With 6 bases removed from V and 0 bases from J, the gap between germline ends came to 37 bases. The CDR3 DNA is TGTGCCTGTCCCCGTAATCGGGAAGGGGGGTACAACCACCCACTGTACACCGATAAACTCATCTTT. This gives the protein CACPRNREGGYNHPLYTDKLIF.

This clone was seen more than once but under ten times. The mismatch at residues 5 and 11 between this DNA's translation and the TCRdb protein of a much larger clone likely reflects a read error; the protein shown is translated from the DNA. The chain carries TRDV1 and TRDJ2; 12 nucleotides align to TRDD3. V was pared by 5 bases and J by 4 bases, with 32 bases of the junction left unmatched. The CDR3 totals 25 residues. The V gene's germline CDR1 is TSWWSYY and CDR2 QGS. The CDR3, as DNA: TGTGCTCTTGGGTCCACGTCCTTTACCTCTCCACCTTTGTACTGGGGGATACAGGGGACAGCACAACTCTTCTTT. It specifies CALGSTSFTSPPLYWGIQGTAQLFF.

This clone occurred a few times. The mismatch at residue 19 between this DNA's translation and the TCRdb protein of a much larger clone likely reflects a read error; the protein shown is translated from the DNA. TRDV1 is the V gene, and the J gene was not called; no check of the table's D call, TRDD3, against the DNA was made. This CDR3 contains 21 residues. Germline V gene data show CDR1 as TSWWSYY and CDR2 as QGS. The DNA of the CDR3 is TGTGCTCTTGGGGAACTTCCCTTCAGGTACTGGGGGACCTCGTACACCGATAAACCCATCTTT. Its translation: CALGELPFRYWGTSYTDKPIF.

This clone has a count of ten or more. A far bigger clonotype differs at one base, so this is likely a read error. The sample has other DNA sequences that encode this CDR3 too. The chain recombines TRAV38-2/DV8 with TRDJ1, with 8 positions matching TRDD3. The J gene, left out of TCRdb, was set here by checking the DNA against germline. CDR3 length equals 23 residues. The germline CDR1 and CDR2 sequences are TSESDYY and QEAYKQQN. CDR3 DNA: TGTGCTTATAGGAGCCGCCGACCCCAAACCGCCCGGGGATACACCGAGTACACCGACAAACTCATCTTT. It specifies CAYRSRRPQTARGYTEYTDKLIF.

In the case of this clone: TCRdb records a much larger clone's protein for this DNA, with a difference at residue 17 that likely arises from a read error; the protein given is the translation of the DNA. The chain has TRDV3 and TRDJ1; 9 bases align to TRDD3. This CDR3 is built from 19 residues. Per the germline V gene, CDR1 is TVYSNPD and CDR2 is GDNSRS (reference sequence). The CDR3 loop reads CASALFPPDHWGTNDKPIF. CDR3 nucleotides: TGTGCCTCTGCCCTATTCCCACCCGACCACTGGGGGACGAACGATAAACCCATCTTT.

This clone was detected ten times or more. TCRdb attributes to this sequence the protein of a much larger clone, which differs from the DNA translation at residue 10; a read error is likely, and the protein displayed is translated from the DNA. The chain employs TRDV2 and TRDJ1; D is uncertain. The J gene, missing from TCRdb, was assigned here through DNA to germline matching. V lost 1 base, J lost 4 bases, and 15 bases lay in between. CDR3 length equals 15 residues. The germline gives CDR1 GEAIGNYY, CDR2 EKD. The CDR3 DNA sequence: TGTGCCTGTGACACACTTTTGGGAGGAGGCGATAAACTCATCTTT. Translation gives CACDTLLGGGDKLIF.

This clone has a handful of counts. The protein TCRdb gives is from a much larger clone and does not agree with this DNA's translation at residue 13, likely a read error; the protein shown here comes from the DNA. The gene calls are TRDV1 and TRDJ1; D is possibly TRDD3 (6 bases). As TCRdb names no J gene, one was assigned here on the basis of a DNA match to germline. The CDR3 is made up of 21 amino acids. Trimming pared 4 bases from V and 2 bases from J, leaving 32 bases between. Germline-derived CDR1 and CDR2 are TSWWSYY and QGS. CDR3 DNA: TGTGCTCTTGGGGGTACCCGGCCTTCGCGATGGGGGGTACCCGTGACCGATAAACTCATCTTT. Protein: CALGGTRPSRWGVPVTDKLIF.

Turning to this clone: The protein given by TCRdb reflects a much larger clone and differs at residue 11 from this DNA's translation, likely from a read error; the protein shown is the DNA's translation. The chain recombines TRDV2 with TRDJ3; 10 bases map to TRDD3. TCRdb does not report a J gene; here it was assigned by matching the DNA to germline references. Per germline, CDR1 GEAIGNYY and CDR2 EKD. This CDR3 spans 17 amino acids. CDR3 bases: TGTGCCTGTGACTCTACTGGGGGATCCTGGGGCACCCGACAGATGTTTTTC. It encodes CACDSTGGSWGTRQMFF.

Turning to this clone: TCRdb has a much larger clone's protein, which differs at residue 7 from the translation of this DNA, likely because of a read error; what is shown is the protein translated from the DNA. Other DNA sequences within the sample encode an identical CDR3. V gene TRDV2 combines with J gene TRDJ4, with 10 positions matching TRDD3. The J gene, left out of TCRdb, was set here by checking the DNA against germline. The CDR3 is 16 residues long. Germline assignment: CDR1 GEAIGNYY and CDR2 EKD. J lost 1 base, V lost 1 base, and 8 bases had no gene match. DNA for the CDR3: TGTGCCTGTGACACGGTCAGGGGGATACGTGACAGACCCCTGATCTTT. Translated: CACDTVRGIRDRPLIF.

The sample holds many counts of this clone. A far more abundant clone sits one base away, making this likely a read error. This sample also contains other DNA sequences that code for the same CDR3. The chain uses TRDV2 and TRDJ1, with TRDD3 matching over 13 bases. The CDR3 spans 20 residues. Germline V gene sequence: CDR1 GEAIGNYY, CDR2 EKD. CDR3 amino acids: CACDTILLGDTRAYTDKLIF. Written as DNA, the CDR3 is TGTGCCTGTGACACGATATTACTGGGGGATACGCGGGCTTACACCGATAAGCTCATCTTT.

This clone has more than one count but fewer than ten. TCRdb has a much larger clone's protein, which differs at residue 22 from the translation of this DNA, likely because of a read error; what is shown is the protein translated from the DNA. The J gene is uncalled and the V gene is TRDV1; the table's D call, TRDD3, has no DNA check behind it. The length of the CDR3 is 23 residues. In germline, CDR1 is TSWWSYY, CDR2 QGS. The CDR3 coding sequence is TGTGCTCTTGGGGAACTAAGCTTCCCTACGGTACGTCTACTGGGGGAAAACACCGATAAACTCACCTTT. Translated, it gives CALGELSFPTVRLLGENTDKLTF.

In regard to this clone: This likely reflects a read error, since a far larger clone is one base away. This chain uses TRDV1 with TRDJ1; 11 positions match TRDD3. TCRdb gives no J gene; it was assigned here by matching the DNA to germline. From germline, CDR1 is TSWWSYY and CDR2 QGS. CDR3 length equals 22 residues. The CDR3 nucleotides are TGTGCCCTTGGGGCGGGCTTCCTTTGGGGGATACGCTGGTTTCTTTACACCGATAAACTCATCTTT. Residues: CALGAGFLWGIRWFLYTDKLIF.

In its sample, this clone was seen many times. A read error likely explains this, since a far larger clone differs by one base. The sample contains more than one DNA sequence encoding this CDR3. The chain carries TRDV2 and TRDJ1; TRDD3 agrees at 9 bases. TCRdb lists no J gene, so it was determined here by aligning the DNA to germline. V was clipped by 1 base and J by 0 bases; unmatched bases: 14. The length of the CDR3 is 19 residues. Germline-derived CDR1 and CDR2 are GEAIGNYY and EKD. The CDR3 loop is CACDTLSPTGGRYTDKLIF. In DNA form, the CDR3 reads TGTGCCTGTGACACTCTGAGCCCCACTGGGGGACGGTACACCGATAAACTCATCTTT.